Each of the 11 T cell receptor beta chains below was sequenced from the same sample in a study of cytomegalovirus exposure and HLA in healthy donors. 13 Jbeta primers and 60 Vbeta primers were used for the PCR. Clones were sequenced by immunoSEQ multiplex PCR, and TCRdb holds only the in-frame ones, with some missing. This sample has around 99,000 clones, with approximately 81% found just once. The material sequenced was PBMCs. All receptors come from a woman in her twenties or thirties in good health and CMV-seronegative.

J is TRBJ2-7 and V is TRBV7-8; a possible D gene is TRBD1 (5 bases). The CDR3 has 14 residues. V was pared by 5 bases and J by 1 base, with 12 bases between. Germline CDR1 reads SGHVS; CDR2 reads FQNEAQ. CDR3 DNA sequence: TGTGCCAGCAGCCTGGGGCGGACATCCTACGAGCAGTACTTC. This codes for CASSLGRTSYEQYF. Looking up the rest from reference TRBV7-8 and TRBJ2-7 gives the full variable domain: GAGVSQSPRYKVAKRGQDVALRCDPISGHVSLFWYQQALGQGPEFLTYFQNEAQLDKSGLPSDRFFAERPEGSVSTLKIQRTQQEDSAVYLCASSLGRTSYEQYFGPGTRLTVT.

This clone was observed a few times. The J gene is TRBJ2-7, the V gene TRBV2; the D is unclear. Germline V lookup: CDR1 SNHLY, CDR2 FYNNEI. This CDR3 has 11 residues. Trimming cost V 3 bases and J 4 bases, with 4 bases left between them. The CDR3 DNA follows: TGTGCCAGCAGTGAGGCATACGAGCAGTACTTC. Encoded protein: CASSEAYEQYF.

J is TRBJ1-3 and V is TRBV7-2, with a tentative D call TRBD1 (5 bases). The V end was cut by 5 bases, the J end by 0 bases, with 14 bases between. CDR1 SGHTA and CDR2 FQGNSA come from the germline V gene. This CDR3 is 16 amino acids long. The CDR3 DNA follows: TGTGCCAGCAGCCCAGAATACAGGAGCTCTGGAAACACCATATATTTT. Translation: CASSPEYRSSGNTIYF. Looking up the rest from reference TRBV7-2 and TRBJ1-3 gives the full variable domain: GAGVSQSPSNKVTEKGKDVELRCDPISGHTALYWYRQSLGQGLEFLIYFQGNSAPDKSGLPSDRFSAERTGGSVSTLTIQRTQQEDSAVYLCASSPEYRSSGNTIYFGEGSWLTVV.

CDR3 amino acids: CASSRGGGTDTQYF. The CDR3 DNA reads TGTGCCAGCAGCAGAGGGGGAGGGACAGATACGCAGTATTTT. This chain joins TRBV27 and TRBJ2-3, with a tentative D call TRBD2 (7 bases). This CDR3 comprises 14 residues. Trimming took off 6 bases at V and 3 bases at J, with 13 bases between the two ends. Germline CDR1 is MNHEY and CDR2 is SMNVEV (reference sequence).

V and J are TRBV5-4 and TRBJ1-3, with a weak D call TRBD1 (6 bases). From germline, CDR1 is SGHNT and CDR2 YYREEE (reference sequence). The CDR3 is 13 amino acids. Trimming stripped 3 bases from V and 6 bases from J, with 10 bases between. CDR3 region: CASSWKGENTIYF. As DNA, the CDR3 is TGTGCCAGCAGCTGGAAGGGGGAAAACACCATATATTTT.

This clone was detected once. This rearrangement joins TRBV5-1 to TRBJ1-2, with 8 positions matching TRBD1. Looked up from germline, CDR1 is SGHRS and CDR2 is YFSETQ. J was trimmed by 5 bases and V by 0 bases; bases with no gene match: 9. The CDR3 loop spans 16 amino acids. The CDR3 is CASSLATGASLYGYTF. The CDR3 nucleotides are TGCGCCAGCAGCTTGGCGACAGGGGCCTCACTATATGGCTACACCTTC.

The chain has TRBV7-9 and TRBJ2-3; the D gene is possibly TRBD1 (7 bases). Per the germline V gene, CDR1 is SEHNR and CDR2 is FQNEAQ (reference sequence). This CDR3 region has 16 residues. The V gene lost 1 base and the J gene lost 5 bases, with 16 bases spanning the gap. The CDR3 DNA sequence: TGTGCCAGCAGCTTAGGTCAGGGGGAGGCCCTAGATACGCAGTATTTT. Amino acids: CASSLGQGEALDTQYF.

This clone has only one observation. This chain's CDR3 is CASSQDPASTSGPYEQYF. The CDR3 coding sequence is TGCGCCAGCAGCCAAGATCCGGCTAGTACGTCTGGCCCCTACGAGCAGTACTTC. This chain joins TRBV4-3 and TRBJ2-7; D is uncertain. Germline V lookup: CDR1 LGHNA, CDR2 YSLEER. The CDR3 covers 18 residues. V lost 0 bases and J 2 bases, leaving 20 bases between the germline ends.

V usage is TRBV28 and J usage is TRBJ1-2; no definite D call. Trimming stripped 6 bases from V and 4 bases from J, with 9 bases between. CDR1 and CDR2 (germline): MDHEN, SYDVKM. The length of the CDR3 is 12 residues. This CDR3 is CASRLTFYGYTF. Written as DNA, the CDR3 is TGTGCCAGCAGACTTACGTTCTATGGCTACACCTTC.

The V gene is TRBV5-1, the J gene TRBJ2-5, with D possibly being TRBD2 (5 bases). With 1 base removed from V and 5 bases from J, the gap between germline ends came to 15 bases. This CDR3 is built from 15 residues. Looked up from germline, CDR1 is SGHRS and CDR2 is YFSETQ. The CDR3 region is CASSLSGTRGETQYF. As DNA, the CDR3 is TGCGCCAGCAGCTTGTCAGGAACGAGAGGGGAGACCCAGTACTTC.

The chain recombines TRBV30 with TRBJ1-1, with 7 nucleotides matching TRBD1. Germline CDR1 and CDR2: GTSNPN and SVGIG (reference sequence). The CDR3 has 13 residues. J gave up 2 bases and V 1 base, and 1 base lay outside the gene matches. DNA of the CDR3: TGTGCCTGGAGTGACAGGGGTAACACTGAAGCTTTCTTT. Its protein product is CAWSDRGNTEAFF.